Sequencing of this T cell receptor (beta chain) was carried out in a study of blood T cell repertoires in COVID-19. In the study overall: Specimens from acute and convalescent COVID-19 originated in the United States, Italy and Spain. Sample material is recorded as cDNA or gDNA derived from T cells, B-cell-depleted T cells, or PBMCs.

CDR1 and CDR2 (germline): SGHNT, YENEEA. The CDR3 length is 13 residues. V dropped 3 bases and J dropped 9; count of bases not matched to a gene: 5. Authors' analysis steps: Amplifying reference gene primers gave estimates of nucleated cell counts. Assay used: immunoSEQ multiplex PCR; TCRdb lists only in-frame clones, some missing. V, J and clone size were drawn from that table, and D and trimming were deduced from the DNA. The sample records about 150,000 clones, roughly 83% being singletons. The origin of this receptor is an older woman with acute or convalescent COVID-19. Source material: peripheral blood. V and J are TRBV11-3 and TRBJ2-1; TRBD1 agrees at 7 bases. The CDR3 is CASSFTGVGEQFF. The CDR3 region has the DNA TGTGCCAGCAGCTTCACAGGGGTTGGTGAGCAGTTCTTC.